The 8 T cell receptor beta chains presented below share a single source sample, sequenced in a study of CD8 T cells in Susac syndrome. The RNA input was roughly 0.45 to 1 ug, and it was reverse transcribed with random hexamers. TCRdb analysed the immunoSEQ multiplex PCR reads with MiXCR anew, one entry per CDR3 protein. Of 100,000 to 150,000 distinct CDR3 sequences in the sample, about 93% are singletons; the top ten hold 0.065% to 0.1%. Sequenced input: CD4+ T cells from PBMCs. The receptors were sampled from a human donor in good health.

The sample holds one count of this clonotype. The chain recombines TRBV7-9 with TRBJ2-7; D is possibly TRBD1 (6 bases). V was trimmed by 2 bases and J by 2 bases, leaving 10 bases between them. The CDR3 length is 14 residues. The germline CDR1 and CDR2 sequences are SEHNR and FQNEAQ (reference sequence). CDR3 in amino acids: CASSLQGQTYEQYF. Written as DNA, the CDR3 is TGTGCCAGCAGCTTACAGGGGCAGACCTACGAGCAGTACTTC.

This chain links TRBV14 with TRBJ1-1; no clear D gene. Germline V gene lookup returns CDR1 SGHDN and CDR2 FVKESK. Trimming shortened V by 4 bases and J by 0 bases, and 9 bases separated the two germline ends. The length of the CDR3 is 14 residues. The CDR3 nucleotides are TGTGCCAGCAGCCCCGGCAGCATGAACACTGAAGCTTTCTTT. Translation gives CASSPGSMNTEAFF.

This sequence joins TRBV7-2 and TRBJ2-3, with D unresolved. The germline CDR1 and CDR2 sequences are SGHTA and FQGNSA. Between the trimmed V and J ends, which lost 3 bases and 0 bases, there was a span of 10 bases. The CDR3 extends over 15 amino acids. For the CDR3, the DNA is TGTGCCAGCAGCTTTGCCACCACTAGCACAGATACGCAGTATTTT. It specifies CASSFATTSTDTQYF.

The chain links TRBV27 to TRBJ2-3; no clear D. CDR1 MNHEY and CDR2 SMNVEV come from the germline V gene (reference sequence). The CDR3 loop spans 14 amino acids. The V gene lost 3 bases and the J gene lost 4 bases, with 11 bases spanning the gap. In DNA, the CDR3 is TGTGCCAGCAGTTTCCGGAAGCAAGCAGATACGCAGTATTTT. Encoded protein: CASSFRKQADTQYF.

V usage is TRBV18 and J usage is TRBJ1-1; D uncertain. V was shortened by 3 bases and J by 4 bases, with 15 bases between the two germline ends. The length of the CDR3 is 15 residues. CDR1 and CDR2 from the germline V gene are KGHSH and LQKENI. The CDR3 region is CASSPHATWGTEAFF. DNA for the CDR3: TGTGCCAGCTCACCTCACGCTACATGGGGCACTGAAGCTTTCTTT.

The J gene is TRBJ1-2, the V gene TRBV5-6; a weak D match, TRBD1 (6 bases). Germline CDR1 SGHDT, CDR2 YYEEEE. V was clipped by 1 base and J by 6 bases, with 13 bases between them. The CDR3 totals 14 residues. CDR3 DNA: TGTGCCAGCAGCTTGTCCCGGGGGCAAAATGGCTACACCTTC. Its protein is CASSLSRGQNGYTF.

The chain employs TRBV5-1 and TRBJ1-1; D gene uncertain. This CDR3 has 14 amino acids. Germline assignment: CDR1 SGHRS and CDR2 YFSETQ. The V end was cut by 0 bases, the J end by 2 bases, with 8 bases between. The CDR3 coding sequence is TGCGCCAGCAGCTTGGCGGCCGGAAACACTGAAGCTTTCTTT. It codes for CASSLAAGNTEAFF.

The rearrangement joins TRBV6-2 or TRBV6-3 to TRBJ2-7; TRBD2 aligns across 8 bases. CDR1 and CDR2 (germline): MNHEY, SVGEGT. This CDR3 has 16 residues. V gave up 5 bases and J gave up 0 bases; unmatched junction bases: 9. The DNA of the CDR3 is TGTGCCAGCAGTCCTTCTACTAGCGGCCTCTCCTACGAGCAGTACTTC. It translates to CASSPSTSGLSYEQYF.